Listed below are T cell receptor beta chains from one sample, sequenced in a study of Ad26.COV2.S vaccination and SARS-CoV-2 variants. Data came from immunoSEQ multiplex PCR; TCRdb stores just in-frame clones and leaves some out. The sample lists fewer than 400,000 clones; 89% were seen once. Sample: peripheral blood, taken in a trial of Ad26.COV2.S vaccine versus placebo. The receptors were gathered from a person aged 18 to 65 who received the Ad26.COV2.S COVID-19 vaccine or a placebo. The CDR3 runs from the conserved cysteine through the conserved F or W. A D gene is named only where the DNA matches it firmly. Clone size appears in some rows only: once, few, many, or a class for an expanded clone.

v_call	j_call	clone_size	d_call	cdr3_nt	cdr3_aa
TRBV30	TRBJ2-2	NA	TRBD1	TGTGCCTGGAGTGTATCAAGGGGGCCCTCCGGGGAGCTGTTTTTT	CAWSVSRGPSGELFF
TRBV28	TRBJ2-1	NA	TRBD2	TGTGCCAGCAGAAGAGGACTAGCGGGAGGTATCGCCAATGAGCAGTTCTTC	CASRRGLAGGIANEQFF
TRBV29-1	TRBJ2-1	NA	TRBD2	TGCAGCGTTGAAGGTAGCGGGACTCACAATGAGCAGTTCTTC	CSVEGSGTHNEQFF
TRBV24-1	TRBJ2-2	NA	NA	TGTGCCACCAGTGATTTTCAGAACACCGGGGAGCTGTTTTTT	CATSDFQNTGELFF
TRBV27	TRBJ1-5	NA	TRBD1	TGTGCCAGCAGTGCAGGACAGGGGTCTTATAGCAATCAGCCCCAGCATTTT	CASSAGQGSYSNQPQHF
TRBV4-1	TRBJ1-1	NA	TRBD1	TGCGCCAGCAGCCGGGCGAGTACAGGGGGCTTACGGACTGAAGCTTTCTTT	CASSRASTGGLRTEAFF
TRBV5-5	TRBJ2-2	NA	NA	TGTGCCAGCGGGGGCGCGAACACCGGGGAGCTGTTTTTT	CASGGANTGELFF
TRBV7-9	TRBJ2-7	NA	NA	TGTGCCAGCAGCCCCAGCGGGTCCCCCTCCTACGAGCAGTACTTC	CASSPSGSPSYEQYF
TRBV7-8	TRBJ1-1	few	NA	TGTGCCAGCAGCAGAGGACGGCTGAACACTGAAGCTTTCTTT	CASSRGRLNTEAFF
TRBV6-1	TRBJ2-5	NA	NA	TGTGCCAGCAGTGAAGTGAAGACCCAGTACTTC	CASSEVKTQYF
TRBV11-2	TRBJ2-4	once	NA	TGTGCCAGCAGCTTATGGGGCAGGGAAGGAGGGCTAGCCAAAAACATTCAGTACTTC	CASSLWGREGGLAKNIQYF
TRBV5-1	TRBJ1-3	NA	TRBD1	TGCGCCAGCAGCTTATCCGGACAGGCGGGAAACACCATATATTTT	CASSLSGQAGNTIYF
TRBV19	TRBJ2-1	few	TRBD2	TGTGCCAGTAGTATAGGAGCGGGAGTTTCGAATGAGCAGTTCTTC	CASSIGAGVSNEQFF
TRBV4-1	TRBJ2-1	many	NA	TGCGCCAGCAGCCTCCGGGGTGGCGGGTGGGGGATCAATGAGCAGTTCTTC	CASSLRGGGWGINEQFF
TRBV28	TRBJ2-7	NA	NA	TGTGCCAGCAGTTTAGCTCCCAGCAGTGGAAATTACGAGCAGTACTTC	CASSLAPSSGNYEQYF
TRBV2	TRBJ2-4	NA	NA	TGTGCCAGCAGTGCAGGGAGAGAAAACATTCAGTACTTC	CASSAGRENIQYF
TRBV28	TRBJ2-5	NA	NA	TGTGCCAGCAGTTTATTAACGGGTTTCGGCAGGGACCAAGAGACCCAGTACTTC	CASSLLTGFGRDQETQYF
TRBV29-1	TRBJ2-7	NA	TRBD1	TGCAGCGTTGAAGAAGCAGGGGGATACGAGCAGTACTTC	CSVEEAGGYEQYF
TRBV28	TRBJ1-1	once	TRBD1	TGTGCCAGCAGTGGGAGACAGGGGCGGACTGAAGCTTTCTTT	CASSGRQGRTEAFF
TRBV5-1	TRBJ2-3	NA	TRBD2	TGCGCCAGCAGCTCTGGACTAGCGAGCACAGATACGCAGTATTTT	CASSSGLASTDTQYF
TRBV5-1	TRBJ2-1	NA	TRBD2	TGCGCCAGCAGCTCGGGGACTAGCGGGAGCTATGAGCAGTTCTTC	CASSSGTSGSYEQFF
TRBV5-1	TRBJ1-1	NA	NA	TGCGCCAGCAGCATTGATATGAACACTGAAGCTTTCTTT	CASSIDMNTEAFF
TRBV28	TRBJ2-7	NA	TRBD2	TGTGCCAGCAGCGTTAGCGGGGCTAGCTCCTACGAGCAGTACTTC	CASSVSGASSYEQYF
TRBV6-2/TRBV6-3	TRBJ1-5	NA	NA	TGTGCCAGCAGTTGGCCGTTCGGGCCCCAGCATTTT	CASSWPFGPQHF
TRBV10-3	TRBJ1-2	NA	NA	TGTGCCATCAGTGCTTCGACAGAAGGCTACACCTTC	CAISASTEGYTF
TRBV12-3/TRBV12-4	TRBJ1-2	once	NA	TGTGCCAGCAGTTTACAGGGTAGCTATGGCTACACCTTC	CASSLQGSYGYTF
TRBV3-1/TRBV3-2	TRBJ2-1	NA	NA	TGTGCCAGCAGCCAGCGGGCGGGAGGAACAGGGGGCGATGAGCAGTTCTTC	CASSQRAGGTGGDEQFF
TRBV5-1	TRBJ2-3	NA	NA	TGCGCCAGCGGATCGGGACTCTCAGATACGCAGTATTTT	CASGSGLSDTQYF
TRBV2	TRBJ2-1	NA	TRBD2	TGTGCCAGCATGGGGGGGGGCTCCTACAATGAGCAGTTCTTC	CASMGGGSYNEQFF
TRBV5-5	TRBJ2-7	NA	NA	TGTGCCAGCAGCCCATCAGACTACGAGCAGTACTTC	CASSPSDYEQYF
TRBV6-6	TRBJ1-2	NA	TRBD1	TGTGCCAGCAGCAAACAGGGGGGCAATGGCTACACCTTC	CASSKQGGNGYTF
TRBV7-2	TRBJ2-3	NA	NA	TGTGCCAGCAGCTTACTGGTAGCAGCAGATACGCAGTATTTT	CASSLLVAADTQYF
TRBV11-3	TRBJ2-1	NA	TRBD2	TGTGCCAGCAGCTTAGGGACTAGCGTAAGCAATGAGCAGTTCTTC	CASSLGTSVSNEQFF
TRBV19	TRBJ2-7	NA	NA	TGTGCCAGTAGTCCTTCGTCGGGACCCCTTTACGAGCAGTACTTC	CASSPSSGPLYEQYF
TRBV15	TRBJ2-1	NA	TRBD2	TGTGCCACCAGCCCACGGTCTAGCGGGAGGGAGCAGTTCTTC	CATSPRSSGREQFF
TRBV30	TRBJ1-2	NA	TRBD1	TGTGCCTGGAGATCCAGGGGGCGGGGTGGCTACACCTTC	CAWRSRGRGGYTF
TRBV7-3	TRBJ2-3	NA	NA	TGTGCCAGCAGCTCCACCGCGATCACTAGCCCCTTGCCGCAGTATTTT	CASSSTAITSPLPQYF
TRBV18	TRBJ2-7	NA	TRBD1	TGTGCCAGCTCACCACAACAGGGGGCCGAGCAGTACTTC	CASSPQQGAEQYF
TRBV28	TRBJ1-2	NA	NA	TGTGCCAGCAGTCTCATAAACTATGGCTACACCTTC	CASSLINYGYTF